The sequence of this T cell receptor beta chain was determined in a study of blood T cell repertoires in COVID-19. Study overall: Italy, Spain and the United States were the sources of the convalescent and acute COVID-19 samples. PBMCs, B-cell-depleted T cells, or T cells provided the cDNA or gDNA that made up the material.

Authors' processing steps: Estimated nucleated cell counts came from reference gene primer amplification. Here immunoSEQ multiplex PCR was the method, and the copy in TCRdb shows in-frame clones only, minus some. Clonal size and the V and J genes are those of that table, whereas D and trimming came from the DNA. The sample records 50,000 to 75,000 clones, approximately 94% being singletons. With V trimmed by 5 bases and J by 4 bases, 10 bases remained unmatched. The CDR3 has 15 amino acids. Germline CDR1 and CDR2: SGHRS and YFSETQ. The TCR sequence derives from a man aged 70 or older with active COVID-19. The material sequenced was peripheral blood. The chain employs TRBV5-1 and TRBJ1-2, with 8 nucleotides matching TRBD1. The DNA of the CDR3 is TGCGCCAGCAGGGAACCTGGACAGGGTTCCTATGGCTACACCTTC. Residues: CASREPGQGSYGYTF.